The 9 T cell receptor beta chains given below trace back to one sample, sequenced in a study of cytomegalovirus exposure and HLA in healthy donors. The study ran its PCR with 60 Vbeta and 13 Jbeta primers. The repertoire was sequenced with immunoSEQ multiplex PCR; TCRdb's copy has only in-frame clones and lacks some. The sample contains more than 85,000 clones, roughly three quarters of which appear only once. Source material: PBMCs. Receptor source: a man between 25 and 39 years old in good health and CMV-seropositive.

A single count supports this clone. This chain connects TRBV18 to TRBJ2-3; maybe TRBD2 (6 bases). There are 14 residues in the CDR3. Germline CDR1 and CDR2: KGHSH and LQKENI. V dropped 9 bases and J dropped 3 bases, with 16 bases sitting between them. CDR3 sequence reads: CASRLGGSTDTQYF. The CDR3 coding sequence is TGTGCCAGTCGCCTCGGGGGTAGTACAGATACGCAGTATTTT. The full variable domain, with the rest looked up from reference TRBV18 and TRBJ2-3, is NAGVMQNPRHLVRRRGQEARLRCSPMKGHSHVYWYRQLPEEGLKFMVYLQKENIIDESGMPKERFSAEFPKEGPSILRIQQVVRGDSAAYFCASRLGGSTDTQYFGPGTRLTVL.

This rearrangement joins TRBV19 to TRBJ2-5; possibly TRBD2 for D (5 bases). The CDR3 is 16 amino acids. Germline V CDR1 and CDR2: LNHDA, SQIVND (reference sequence). V gave up 5 bases and J gave up 1 base, with 17 bases separating them. The CDR3: CASSAYGVVGQETQYF. The CDR3 nucleotides read TGTGCCAGTAGTGCATACGGGGTGGTGGGCCAAGAGACCCAGTACTTC.

This chain uses TRBV4-1 with TRBJ2-5; TRBD2 agrees at 14 bases. Germline CDR1 reads MGHRA; CDR2 reads YSYEKL. The CDR3 is 16 residues long. Trimming cost V 4 bases and J 1 base; bases outside gene matches: 2. This chain's CDR3 is CASSRGLAGGQETQYF. DNA of the CDR3: TGCGCCAGCAGCCGAGGACTAGCGGGGGGCCAAGAGACCCAGTACTTC.

The gene calls are TRBV7-3 and TRBJ2-6; D might be TRBD1 (6 bases). The CDR3 is made up of 20 amino acids. The V end was cut by 5 bases, the J end by 1 base, with 24 bases between. CDR1 SGHTA and CDR2 FQGTGA come from the germline V gene. The CDR3 here is CASSTTPQRQARSGANVLTF. Here the CDR3 DNA reads TGTGCCAGCAGCACTACACCACAACGACAGGCCAGATCTGGGGCCAACGTCCTGACTTTC.

This clone turned up a few times. The chain combines TRBV7-3 with TRBJ2-7; D remains ambiguous. Trimming took 6 bases from V and 7 from J, leaving 10 bases between them. The V gene's germline CDR1 is SGHTA and CDR2 FQGTGA. The CDR3 runs to 11 residues. The CDR3: CASRASGEQYF. The DNA for the CDR3 is TGTGCCAGCAGGGCTAGTGGGGAGCAGTACTTC.

V is TRBV5-1 and J is TRBJ1-6, with 8 nucleotides matching TRBD1. Germline V CDR1 and CDR2: SGHRS, YFSETQ. This CDR3 comprises 16 residues. The J segment lost 7 bases and the V segment lost 4 bases, leaving 10 bases of the junction unmatched. CDR3 amino acids: CASSADRDEANSPLHF. The CDR3 region has the DNA TGCGCCAGCAGCGCGGACAGGGATGAGGCGAATTCACCCCTCCACTTT.

V and J are TRBV18 and TRBJ1-1, with TRBD1 identical over 8 bases. The CDR3 runs to 17 residues. Losses at the gene ends were 4 bases for V and 3 bases for J; bases not matched to a gene: 13. The germline V gene encodes CDR1 KGHSH and CDR2 LQKENI. The CDR3 region is CASSLFQGALKHTEAFF. CDR3 coding DNA: TGTGCCAGCTCACTTTTCCAGGGGGCCTTAAAGCACACTGAAGCTTTCTTT.

This clone came up a few times. The J gene is TRBJ2-7, the V gene TRBV25-1, with TRBD1 matching over 8 bases. The V gene's germline CDR1 is MGHDK and CDR2 SYGVNS. J was trimmed by 1 base and V by 4 bases; bases with no gene match: 9. The CDR3 has 16 residues. The CDR3 reads CASSASTDRASYEQYF. In DNA, the CDR3 is TGTGCCAGCAGTGCCTCCACGGACAGGGCTTCCTACGAGCAGTACTTC.

This clone was seen once. V gene TRBV5-1 combines with J gene TRBJ2-2; TRBD1 might be the D (6 bases). The CDR3 totals 16 residues. From germline, CDR1 is SGHRS and CDR2 YFSETQ. Trimming shortened V by 0 bases and J by 1 base, and 10 bases separated the two germline ends. Here the CDR3 reads CASSLVTGQNTGELFF. The CDR3 DNA follows: TGCGCCAGCAGCTTGGTGACAGGACAGAACACCGGGGAGCTGTTTTTT. Full variable domain (remainder filled in from reference TRBV5-1 and TRBJ2-2): KAGVTQTPRYLIKTRGQQVTLSCSPISGHRSVSWYQQTPGQGLQFLFEYFSETQRNKGNFPGRFSGRQFSNSRSEMNVSTLELGDSALYLCASSLVTGQNTGELFFGEGSRLTVL.